Each of the 9 T cell receptor beta chains below was sequenced from the same sample in a study of T cell repertoires in cytomegalovirus infection. Their antigen targets remain unknown. One entry per CDR3 protein, called by TCRdb with MiXCR from the reads. The repertoire holds more than 250,000 distinct CDR3 sequences, with roughly 25% as singletons. The material sequenced was cultured PBMCs, taken from culture after CMV antigen stimulation. All receptors come from a human donor in good health (CMV status not recorded). Some clones in this sample may be carry-over from other donors' samples.

There are a few counts of this clonotype. CDR3 DNA: TGTGCCAGCAGTTACGACGGGGCCACCTACGAGCAGTACTTC. Protein sequence: CASSYDGATYEQYF. The rearrangement joins TRBV6-6 to TRBJ2-7; D may match TRBD1 or TRBD2 (5 bases each). CDR1 is MNHNY, CDR2 SVGAGI, per germline (reference sequence). V was trimmed by 2 bases and J by 2 bases, leaving 10 bases between them. The CDR3 loop spans 14 amino acids.

J is TRBJ2-1 and V is TRBV24-1; TRBD1 is a possible D gene (6 bases). The length of the CDR3 is 16 residues. The V and J ends lost 1 base and 7 bases respectively, with 16 bases between them. Germline V gene lookup returns CDR1 KGHDR and CDR2 SFDVKD. The CDR3 spells CATSDFRQGLGNEQFF. In DNA, the CDR3 is TGTGCCACCAGTGATTTCAGGCAGGGGCTGGGGAATGAGCAGTTCTTC.

The chain links TRBV6-4 to TRBJ1-1; D is undetermined. Looked up from germline, CDR1 is MRHNA and CDR2 is SNTAGT. Trimming cost V 11 bases and J 2 bases, with 18 bases left between them. The CDR3 is 14 residues long. CDR3 sequence (DNA): TGTGCCTCCAGTCCCGACGGCTCAAACACTGAAGCTTTCTTT. Protein: CASSPDGSNTEAFF.

The chain couples TRBV18 to TRBJ2-1; TRBD1 is a possible D gene (5 bases). CDR1 and CDR2 (germline): KGHSH, LQKENI. The length of the CDR3 is 16 residues. The V end lost 3 bases, the J end lost 0 bases, and 12 bases lay between the germline ends. The CDR3 loop reads CASSPSRGSSYNEQFF. The CDR3 DNA reads as TGTGCCAGCTCACCTTCTAGGGGAAGCTCCTACAATGAGCAGTTCTTC.

V gene TRBV7-2 combines with J gene TRBJ1-2; the match to TRBD1 covers 7 bases. The CDR3 spans 14 residues. Germline CDR1 and CDR2: SGHTA and FQGNSA. The V gene end was trimmed by 2 bases and the J gene end by 1 base; junction bases not matched to a gene: 1. CDR3 DNA sequence: TGTGCCAGCAGCTTATACAGGGGTAACTATGGCTACACCTTC. Its translation: CASSLYRGNYGYTF.

A single count supports this clonotype. This may come from a read error, since a much larger clone is one base off. The V call is TRBV7-2, the J call TRBJ1-4; no clear D. The ends were cut back, 2 bases at V and 10 bases at J, with 11 bases in the middle. In germline, CDR1 is SGHTA, CDR2 FQGNSA. CDR3 length: 13 amino acids. The CDR3 bases are TGTGCCAGCAGCTTATACGTGTATGGAAAACTGTTTTTT. Encoded protein: CASSLYVYGKLFF. Complete variable domain (other parts from reference TRBV7-2 and TRBJ1-4): GAGVSQSPSNKVTEKGKDVELRCDPISGHTALYWYRQSLGQGLEFLIYFQGNSAPDKSGLPSDRFSAERTGGSVSTLTIQRTQQEDSAVYLCASSLYVYGKLFFGSGTQLSVL.

This clonotype was counted between two and nine times. This chain links TRBV4-1 with TRBJ1-2; TRBD1 is a possible D gene (5 bases). CDR1 is MGHRA, CDR2 YSYEKL, per germline. The CDR3 loop spans 18 amino acids. Trimming left V 2 bases short and J 4 bases short, with 23 bases between. This chain's CDR3 is CASSQPFRDGGKFYGYTF. The CDR3 DNA is TGCGCCAGCAGCCAACCTTTCCGCGATGGGGGGAAATTCTATGGCTACACCTTC.

The rearrangement uses TRBV5-6 and TRBJ2-5; 7 bases match TRBD1. This CDR3 is built from 15 residues. Unmatched junction bases numbered 11, after V lost 3 bases and J lost 6 bases. Germline V lookup: CDR1 SGHDT, CDR2 YYEEEE. The CDR3 region is CASSSWQGGPQTQYF. The CDR3 bases are TGTGCCAGCAGCTCATGGCAAGGGGGCCCGCAGACCCAGTACTTC.

This clonotype was seen ten or more times. The chain recombines TRBV4-1 with TRBJ1-3; no definite D call. Germline CDR1 reads MGHRA; CDR2 reads YSYEKL. The CDR3 extends over 18 amino acids. Trimming took off 3 bases at V and 0 bases at J, with 18 bases between the two ends. DNA for the CDR3: TGCGCCAGCAGCCACCCTCGGACGGGCAGATACTCTGGAAACACCATATATTTT. Translated, it gives CASSHPRTGRYSGNTIYF.